These 19 T cell receptor beta chains originate from one sample sequenced in a study of blood T cell repertoires in COVID-19. The data were produced by immunoSEQ multiplex PCR, yet TCRdb's version contains in-frame clones alone and is incomplete. Of about 39,000 clones in the sample, approximately 96% are singletons; the top ten hold 4.1%. Sequencing used peripheral blood. The source of these receptors is a human donor with active COVID-19. The donor label of this sample is uncertain.

The J gene is TRBJ1-5, the V gene TRBV18, with D unresolved. Trimming left V 4 bases short and J 5 bases short, with 9 bases between. Germline CDR1 and CDR2: KGHSH and LQKENI. The CDR3 spans 13 residues. CDR3 residues: CASSQRFDQPQHF. CDR3 nucleotides: TGTGCCAGCTCACAGCGATTCGATCAGCCCCAGCATTTT.

The chain couples TRBV6-2 or TRBV6-3 to TRBJ2-7, with 9 nucleotides matching TRBD1. The CDR3 totals 15 residues. CDR1 and CDR2 (germline): MNHEY, SVGEGT. Trimming removed 1 base from V and 3 bases from J; junction bases left unmatched: 4. CDR3 protein: CASSYFDRGFYEQYF. DNA for the CDR3: TGTGCCAGCAGTTACTTCGACAGGGGGTTCTACGAGCAGTACTTC.

This clone was seen once. The chain recombines TRBV9 with TRBJ2-3, with 7 bases matching TRBD1. The CDR3 length is 12 residues. After removal of 3 bases from V and 5 bases from J, the junction contained 0 bases not matched to a gene. CDR1 is SGDLS, CDR2 YYNGEE, per germline. CDR3 amino acids: CASSGQGDTQYF. As DNA, the CDR3 is TGTGCCAGCAGCGGACAGGGAGATACGCAGTATTTT.

This chain joins TRBV2 and TRBJ2-1; 10 nucleotides align to TRBD2. V shed 5 bases and J 2 bases; nucleotides not matched to a gene: 3. Germline lookup yields CDR1 SNHLY and CDR2 FYNNEI. The CDR3 consists of 15 residues. In DNA, the CDR3 is TGTGCCAGCAGTTCCGGGACTAGCGCCTACAATGAGCAGTTCTTC. Residues: CASSSGTSAYNEQFF.

The chain couples TRBV18 to TRBJ2-1, with a tentative D call TRBD2 (5 bases). The CDR3 consists of 16 residues. V gave up 3 bases and J gave up 6 bases, with 18 bases separating them. Looked up from germline, CDR1 is KGHSH and CDR2 is LQKENI. The CDR3 nucleotides read TGTGCCAGCTCACCCTCTTTTGATCCAAGCGGCAATGAGCAGTTCTTC. Translating gives CASSPSFDPSGNEQFF. Full variable domain (remainder filled in from reference TRBV18 and TRBJ2-1): NAGVMQNPRHLVRRRGQEARLRCSPMKGHSHVYWYRQLPEEGLKFMVYLQKENIIDESGMPKERFSAEFPKEGPSILRIQQVVRGDSAAYFCASSPSFDPSGNEQFFGPGTRLTVL.

V gene TRBV28 combines with J gene TRBJ2-3, with 8 bases identical to TRBD2. The trim removed 6 bases at V and 2 bases at J, leaving 4 bases unmatched. Looked up from germline, CDR1 is MDHEN and CDR2 is SYDVKM. CDR3 length: 14 residues. The CDR3 protein is CASSFSGTTDTQYF. The CDR3 region has the DNA TGTGCCAGCAGCTTTAGCGGGACCACAGATACGCAGTATTTT.

The rearrangement links TRBV6-1 to TRBJ2-2; D not resolved. Germline V CDR1 and CDR2: MNHNS, SASEGT. Trimming removed 2 bases from V and 4 bases from J, with 11 bases in between. This CDR3 is built from 15 residues. CDR3 region: CASSEYRTVTGELFF. The CDR3 nucleotides read TGTGCCAGCAGTGAATACAGAACAGTCACCGGGGAGCTGTTTTTT.

The V gene is TRBV3-1 (or the pseudogene TRBV3-2), the J gene TRBJ2-1; the match to TRBD2 covers 10 bases. V shed 3 bases, J shed 9 bases, and the junction held 5 bases outside the gene matches. Germline V gene data show CDR1 as LGHDT and CDR2 as YNNKEL (reference sequence). The CDR3 is 14 residues long. The CDR3 sequence is CASSQSGLAFEQFF. The CDR3 DNA follows: TGTGCCAGCAGCCAGTCGGGACTAGCGTTTGAGCAGTTCTTC.

The V gene is TRBV14, the J gene TRBJ1-4; TRBD1 is a possible D gene (6 bases). Germline values: CDR1 SGHDN, CDR2 FVKESK. The CDR3 is 14 amino acids. With 1 base removed from V and 7 bases from J, the gap between germline ends came to 10 bases. The CDR3 DNA follows: TGTGCCAGCAGCCAAGCAGGGGCGAGTGAAAAACTGTTTTTT. Residues: CASSQAGASEKLFF.

The CDR3 nucleotides read TGTGCCACCAGTGACCCCCGGGACAGGGGAAGAGGCCAGTTCTTC. Amino acids: CATSDPRDRGRGQFF. V and J are TRBV24-1 and TRBJ2-1; 10 bases are shared with TRBD1. The CDR3 has 15 residues. CDR1 is KGHDR, CDR2 SFDVKD, per germline. V shed 4 bases and J 13 bases; nucleotides not matched to a gene: 12.

The V call is TRBV7-2, the J call TRBJ2-7, with 8 bases aligning to TRBD2. CDR3 size: 14 residues. J lost 2 bases, V lost 4 bases, and 4 bases had no gene match. Germline V gene lookup returns CDR1 SGHTA and CDR2 FQGNSA. CDR3 sequence (DNA): TGTGCCAGCAGCTCAATTAGCGGGGCCTACGAGCAGTACTTC. Its translation is CASSSISGAYEQYF.

This chain joins TRBV25-1 and TRBJ2-3; tentative D call: TRBD1 (5 bases). The CDR3 contains 17 residues. Germline CDR1 MGHDK, CDR2 SYGVNS. V was shortened by 6 bases and J by 4 bases, with 23 bases between the two germline ends. The CDR3 protein is CASSRKGYKIGPDTQYF. Written as DNA, the CDR3 is TGTGCCAGCAGCCGGAAGGGGTACAAGATTGGGCCAGATACGCAGTATTTT.

The chain has TRBV2 and TRBJ2-7; 10 positions match TRBD1. This CDR3 is built from 17 residues. V lost 4 bases, J lost 0 bases, and 9 bases stayed unmatched. The germline V gene has CDR1 SNHLY and CDR2 FYNNEI. The CDR3, as DNA: TGTGCCAGCAGTGTTGACAGGGGGCGTAATTACTCCTACGAGCAGTACTTC. Residues: CASSVDRGRNYSYEQYF.

This chain uses TRBV15 with TRBJ2-2; maybe TRBD1 (6 bases). Per the germline V gene, CDR1 is LNHNV and CDR2 is YYDKDF (reference sequence). Trimming left V 8 bases short and J 0 bases short, with 19 bases between. The CDR3 totals 17 residues. The CDR3 nucleotides are TGTGCCACCCGTAATACCGGCCAGGGGTCGAACACCGGGGAGCTGTTTTTT. Translating it yields CATRNTGQGSNTGELFF.

The rearrangement joins TRBV5-6 to TRBJ2-2; tentatively, D is TRBD1 (6 bases). The CDR3 consists of 16 residues. Germline CDR1 and CDR2: SGHDT and YYEEEE. Trimming cost V 0 bases and J 3 bases, with 12 bases left between them. This CDR3 reads CASSLDRALYTGELFF. The CDR3 DNA follows: TGTGCCAGCAGCTTGGACAGGGCTTTATACACCGGGGAGCTGTTTTTT.

The chain carries TRBV9 and TRBJ2-5, with 11 positions matching TRBD2. The CDR3 contains 17 residues. The junction had 6 bases not matched to a gene; V was cut back by 0 bases and J by 2 bases. Germline-derived CDR1 and CDR2 are SGDLS and YYNGEE. CDR3 sequence (DNA): TGTGCCAGCAGCGTAGGAACTAGCGGGGGCCGACAAGAGACCCAGTACTTC. Protein sequence: CASSVGTSGGRQETQYF. Filled out from reference TRBV9 and TRBJ2-5, the complete variable domain reads DSGVTQTPKHLITATGQRVTLRCSPRSGDLSVYWYQQSLDQGLQFLIQYYNGEERAKGNILERFSAQQFPDLHSELNLSSLELGDSALYFCASSVGTSGGRQETQYFGPGTRLLVL.

This clone was detected once. V and J are TRBV21-1 and TRBJ2-5; the D call TRBD2 from the table was never checked on the DNA. TRBV21-1 corresponds to a pseudogene. The length of the CDR3 is 11 residues. In nucleotides, the CDR3 is TGTGCCGACGGAGATCTTGAGACCCAGTACTTC. Amino acid sequence: CADGDLETQYF.

This chain uses TRBV10-1 with TRBJ2-3; 13 positions match TRBD2. The length of the CDR3 is 15 residues. Germline assignment: CDR1 WNHNN and CDR2 SYGVQD (reference sequence). The trim removed 5 bases at V and 4 bases at J, leaving 3 bases unmatched. CDR3 in DNA: TGCGCCAGCAGTAGGACTAGCGGGAGTCCAGATACGCAGTATTTT. Encoded protein: CASSRTSGSPDTQYF.

This clone has just one count. This chain joins TRBV5-7 and TRBJ1-3; D is unclear. TRBV5-7 is an open reading frame whose function is uncertain. This CDR3 region has 13 residues. Deletions cut 0 bases from V and 4 bases from J, with 5 bases between. In DNA form, the CDR3 reads TGTGCCAGCAGCTTGGTATCCGGAAACACCATATATTTT. It encodes CASSLVSGNTIYF.